The TCR beta chain described here comes from a study of blood T cell repertoires in COVID-19. Study context: The cDNA or gDNA used as material had been derived from T cells, B-cell-depleted T cells, or PBMCs.

CDR3 length: 13 amino acids. The germline gives CDR1 LNHDA, CDR2 SQIVND (reference sequence). The V end was cut by 5 bases, the J end by 5 bases, with 10 bases between. Libraries were prepared by immunoSEQ multiplex PCR; TCRdb keeps only in-frame clonotypes and omits some of them. This table has approximately 200,000 clones, 79% appearing once. The sequencing input was peripheral blood. This receptor was obtained from a man aged 55 to 69 with active or convalescent COVID-19. This rearrangement joins TRBV19 to TRBJ1-5; possibly TRBD1 for D (6 bases). In nucleotides, the CDR3 is TGTGCCAGTAGTCGCAGGGGTGATCAGCCCCAGCATTTT. It is translated as CASSRRGDQPQHF.